This T cell receptor (beta chain) is from a study of T cell responses to AZD1222 COVID-19 vaccine. Study findings and constraints: Elevations in Spike-specific TCR breadth and depth followed administration of two AZD1222 doses. Repertoire sampling was restricted to post-peak T cell response timepoints. Regions 160-218 and 743-854 held dominance among vaccine-associated CD4 TCRs, which spanned spike.

This clone occurred once. Antigen unknown. Profiled with immunoSEQ multiplex PCR; TCRdb holds only in-frame clones, not every one. The sample records some 150,000 clones, more than 75% being singletons. CDR1 ENHRY and CDR2 SYGVKD come from the germline V gene. Trimming took off 7 bases at V and 4 bases at J, with 11 bases between the two ends. The CDR3 is made up of 13 amino acids. The sequenced sample was peripheral blood, obtained 28 days after the second AZD1222 dose. The clonotype originates from an adult who received the AZD1222 COVID-19 vaccine. This chain joins TRBV10-3 and TRBJ2-1; tentatively, D is TRBD1 (6 bases). Here the CDR3 reads CAIKAGTYNEQFF. The CDR3, as DNA: TGTGCCATCAAGGCAGGGACATACAATGAGCAGTTCTTC.